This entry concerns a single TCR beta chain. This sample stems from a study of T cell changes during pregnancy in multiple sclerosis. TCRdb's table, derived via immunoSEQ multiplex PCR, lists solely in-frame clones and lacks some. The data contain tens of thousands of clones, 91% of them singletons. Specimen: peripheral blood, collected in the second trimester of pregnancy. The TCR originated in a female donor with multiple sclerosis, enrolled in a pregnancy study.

The DNA of the CDR3 is TGTGCCAGCAGCCCCCCCGGGAGCTATGGCTACACCTTC. Residues: CASSPPGSYGYTF. The genes are TRBV9 and TRBJ1-2; D unresolved. The length of the CDR3 is 13 residues. V lost 4 bases and J 4 bases, leaving 11 bases between the germline ends. CDR1 and CDR2 (germline): SGDLS, YYNGEE.